The TCR beta chain described here comes from a study of T cells after yellow fever vaccination. The CDR3 sequence is 11 residues long. Germline lookup yields CDR1 SQVTM and CDR2 ANQGSEA. The V segment lost 6 bases and the J segment 7 bases; nucleotides outside the gene matches: 2. Study findings and constraints: Reappearance after the booster was seen for most primary-vaccination clones, at 95% to 97% CD4 and 70% to 90% CD8.

Each CDR3 protein gets one entry after TCRdb re-called the 5' RACE reads with MiXCR. The sample consists of 200,000 to 250,000 distinct CDR3 sequences, less than 8.5% of them appearing once. This clonotype was counted many times. What it binds is not known. The sequencing used CD4+ T cells sorted from PBMCs, collected 15 days after the yellow fever booster vaccination. This chain uses TRBV29-1 with TRBJ2-4; TRBD1 matches 8 bases. This clonotype was obtained from a man aged 25 to 40 who received the YFV17D yellow fever vaccine. As DNA, the CDR3 is TGCAGCGTAAGACAGGGGAACATTCAGTACTTC. Translation: CSVRQGNIQYF.